This passage covers 23 T cell receptor beta chains from one sample sequenced in a study of shared clonotypes between healthy human individuals. Assay: immunoSEQ multiplex PCR; the TCRdb copy retains only in-frame clones and omits some. Of 400,000 to 500,000 clones in the sample, 76% were seen once. Sequenced material: PBMCs. Receptor source: a woman aged 40 to 50 in good health. Some clones in this sample may be carry-over from other donors' samples.

This clone was detected a few times. The CDR3 region has the DNA TGTGCCTGGAGTGTAGGCGGGAGCGACGAGCAGTACTTC. It codes for CAWSVGGSDEQYF. The rearrangement joins TRBV30 to TRBJ2-7, with TRBD2 matching 7 bases. Germline CDR1 reads GTSNPN; CDR2 reads SVGIG (reference sequence). V was pared by 0 bases and J by 5 bases, with 4 bases of the junction left unmatched. CDR3 length: 13 residues.

The rearrangement links TRBV5-4 to TRBJ2-6; 7 positions match TRBD1. Germline CDR1 is SGHNT and CDR2 is YYREEE (reference sequence). The length of the CDR3 is 15 residues. Germline trimming cut 4 bases from V and 3 bases from J; bases unmatched to any gene: 4. This chain's CDR3 is CASSPAGGGANVLTF. The CDR3 DNA reads TGTGCCAGCAGCCCGGCAGGGGGTGGGGCCAACGTCCTGACTTTC.

V usage is TRBV5-4 and J usage is TRBJ2-3, with 12 nucleotides matching TRBD2. There are 17 residues in the CDR3. From germline, CDR1 is SGHNT and CDR2 YYREEE (reference sequence). The trim removed 4 bases at V and 2 bases at J, leaving 8 bases unmatched. CDR3 in amino acids: CASSLGLAGLLTDTQYF. The CDR3, as DNA: TGTGCCAGCAGCCTTGGACTAGCGGGACTTCTCACAGATACGCAGTATTTT. The entire variable domain, with the rest obtained from reference TRBV5-4 and TRBJ2-3, is as follows: ETGVTQSPTHLIKTRGQQVTLRCSSQSGHNTVSWYQQALGQGPQFIFQYYREEENGRGNFPPRFSGLQFPNYSSELNVNALELDDSALYLCASSLGLAGLLTDTQYFGPGTRLTVL.

The chain has TRBV30 and TRBJ1-5; TRBD1 matches 7 bases. The CDR3 has 15 residues. Germline-derived CDR1 and CDR2 are GTSNPN and SVGIG (reference sequence). V shed 0 bases and J 5 bases; nucleotides not matched to a gene: 7. CDR3 protein: CAWSVNRGNYQPQHF. CDR3 nucleotides: TGTGCCTGGAGTGTAAACAGGGGAAACTATCAGCCCCAGCATTTT.

The chain has TRBV6-6 and TRBJ1-1; 11 bases map to TRBD1. CDR1 MNHNY and CDR2 SVGAGI come from the germline V gene (reference sequence). The CDR3 length is 14 residues. V gave up 8 bases and J gave up 4 bases; unmatched junction bases: 6. Here the CDR3 DNA reads TGTGCCAGCGGCCGGGGGACAGGGGGCACTGAAGCTTTCTTT. Protein product: CASGRGTGGTEAFF.

This CDR3 reads CASSLVADIQYF. The CDR3 DNA sequence: TGTGCCAGCAGCTTAGTGGCGGACATTCAGTACTTC. This chain links TRBV7-2 with TRBJ2-4, with D unclear. V lost 1 base and J lost 8, with 6 bases in between. Looked up from germline, CDR1 is SGHTA and CDR2 is FQGNSA. This CDR3 comprises 12 residues. Full variable domain (missing parts from reference TRBV7-2 and TRBJ2-4): GAGVSQSPSNKVTEKGKDVELRCDPISGHTALYWYRQSLGQGLEFLIYFQGNSAPDKSGLPSDRFSAERTGGSVSTLTIQRTQQEDSAVYLCASSLVADIQYFGAGTRLSVL.

This chain links TRBV2 with TRBJ2-7, with 7 bases matching TRBD2. The CDR3 is 13 amino acids. CDR1 and CDR2 from the germline V gene are SNHLY and FYNNEI. After removal of 4 bases from V and 4 bases from J, the junction contained 4 bases not matched to a gene. The CDR3 bases are TGTGCCAGCAGTGGTGCGGGAGAGTACGAGCAGTACTTC. The encoded protein is CASSGAGEYEQYF.

This clone was picked up a small number of times. This chain connects TRBV7-9 to TRBJ2-1, with TRBD1 as a possible D gene (5 bases). Per germline, CDR1 SEHNR and CDR2 FQNEAQ (reference sequence). This CDR3 contains 15 residues. Trimming left V 1 base short and J 0 bases short, with 7 bases between. The CDR3 DNA sequence: TGTGCCAGCAGCTTAGGCCAGGGCTCCTACAATGAGCAGTTCTTC. Amino acid sequence: CASSLGQGSYNEQFF.

The V gene is TRBV5-4, the J gene TRBJ2-2, with 8 bases identical to TRBD2. V lost 1 base to trimming and J lost 6 bases; unmatched junction nucleotides: 5. The CDR3 has 15 amino acids. Germline V gene sequence: CDR1 SGHNT, CDR2 YYREEE (reference sequence). The chain's CDR3 is CASSLMQRGPGELFF. CDR3 bases: TGTGCCAGCAGCTTGATGCAGCGGGGGCCCGGGGAGCTGTTTTTT.

This clone came up once. CDR3 amino acids: CASSRDPEGLGYEQYF. The CDR3 coding sequence is TGCGCCAGCAGCAGGGACCCGGAGGGCCTGGGGTACGAGCAGTACTTC. V and J are TRBV5-1 and TRBJ2-7, with D possibly matching TRBD2 (6 bases). The V gene's germline CDR1 is SGHRS and CDR2 YFSETQ. V shed 4 bases and J shed 4 bases, with 21 bases lying between them. The CDR3 is made up of 16 amino acids.

The rearrangement joins TRBV9 to TRBJ2-2; TRBD2 aligns across 7 bases. V gave up 4 bases and J gave up 7 bases; unmatched junction bases: 7. This CDR3 comprises 14 residues. Germline CDR1 and CDR2: SGDLS and YYNGEE. DNA of the CDR3: TGTGCCAGCAGCTTAGGACTAGTGGTCGGGGAGCTGTTTTTT. Encoded protein: CASSLGLVVGELFF.

The CDR3 sequence is CASSPIQRESYEQYF. CDR3 sequence (DNA): TGTGCCAGCAGCCCTATACAGCGGGAGTCCTACGAGCAGTACTTC. The chain has TRBV11-2 and TRBJ2-7, with 8 bases matching TRBD2. Trimming removed 5 bases from V and 1 base from J; junction bases left unmatched: 7. From germline, CDR1 is SGHAT and CDR2 FQNNGV. There are 15 residues in the CDR3.

CDR3 nucleotide sequence: TGCGCCAGCAGCCAGCTACTTCAGGGGGCAGGGTACGAGCAGTACTTC. Protein product: CASSQLLQGAGYEQYF. J is TRBJ2-7 and V is TRBV4-3; 8 bases agree with TRBD1. The V and J ends lost 3 bases and 4 bases, in that order; junction bases with no gene match: 11. CDR3 length: 16 residues. CDR1 and CDR2 from the germline V gene are LGHNA and YSLEER.

In DNA form, the CDR3 reads TGTGCCACCTCTCGTACGGCTAGCGGGCTCTACGAGCAGTACTTC. Protein sequence: CATSRTASGLYEQYF. The chain joins TRBV28 to TRBJ2-7; 8 bases align to TRBD2. The CDR3 extends over 15 amino acids. V shed 10 bases, J shed 3 bases, and the junction held 14 bases outside the gene matches. The germline gives CDR1 MDHEN, CDR2 SYDVKM.

This clone was counted a single time. Additional DNA sequences in this sample encode the identical CDR3. The rearrangement links TRBV6-1 to TRBJ1-2; D may be TRBD1 (6 bases). The V gene lost 6 bases and the J gene lost 1 base, with 9 bases spanning the gap. CDR1 is MNHNS, CDR2 SASEGT, per germline. The CDR3 runs 13 residues. CDR3 bases: TGTGCCAGCAGCGAACAGGGTAACTATGGCTACACCTTC. This gives the protein CASSEQGNYGYTF.

The gene calls are TRBV15 and TRBJ2-2, with D perhaps TRBD2 (6 bases). V was pared by 1 base and J by 7 bases, with 13 bases between. Germline loops: CDR1 LNHNV, CDR2 YYDKDF (reference sequence). The CDR3 extends over 15 amino acids. CDR3 nucleotide sequence: TGTGCCACCAGCAGAGTCGGTGGCGGGATCGGGGAGCTGTTTTTT. This sequence encodes CATSRVGGGIGELFF. The whole variable domain, filled in from reference TRBV15 and TRBJ2-2, reads DAMVIQNPRYQVTQFGKPVTLSCSQTLNHNVMYWYQQKSSQAPKLLFHYYDKDFNNEADTPDNFQSRRPNTSFCFLDIRSPGLGDTAMYLCATSRVGGGIGELFFGEGSRLTVL.

The CDR3 region is CASSEYGQSYEQYF. DNA for the CDR3: TGTGCCAGCAGCGAATATGGACAGTCCTACGAGCAGTACTTC. This chain links TRBV5-6 with TRBJ2-7, with D perhaps TRBD1 (6 bases). CDR1 is SGHDT and CDR2 is YYEEEE in the germline V gene. This CDR3 comprises 14 residues. V gave up 4 bases and J gave up 1 base, with 12 bases separating them.

The V call is TRBV5-1, the J call TRBJ2-5; D is perhaps TRBD1 (5 bases). V was pared by 2 bases and J by 2 bases, with 13 bases between. Germline CDR1 is SGHRS and CDR2 is YFSETQ. The CDR3 loop spans 15 amino acids. The CDR3 region has the DNA TGCGCCAGCAGCTTAGGGGATTTCAGGCAAGAGACCCAGTACTTC. This codes for CASSLGDFRQETQYF. Together with reference TRBV5-1 and TRBJ2-5, the CDR3 gives the full variable domain: KAGVTQTPRYLIKTRGQQVTLSCSPISGHRSVSWYQQTPGQGLQFLFEYFSETQRNKGNFPGRFSGRQFSNSRSEMNVSTLELGDSALYLCASSLGDFRQETQYFGPGTRLLVL.

This rearrangement joins TRBV4-2 to TRBJ2-7, with 8 positions matching TRBD2. The CDR3 totals 16 residues. The V gene end was trimmed by 0 bases and the J gene end by 2 bases; junction bases not matched to a gene: 6. Germline CDR1 LGHNA, CDR2 YNFKEQ. CDR3 nucleotide sequence: TGTGCCAGCAGCCAAGATTTCACTAGCGGACCCTACGAGCAGTACTTC. Amino acids: CASSQDFTSGPYEQYF.

The rearrangement uses TRBV27 and TRBJ2-2, with unresolved D. Trimming pared 2 bases from V and 1 base from J, leaving 8 bases between. Germline V gives CDR1 MNHEY, CDR2 SMNVEV (reference sequence). The CDR3 length is 15 residues. The CDR3 nucleotides are TGTGCCAGCAGTTTAAACCGGTTGAACACCGGGGAGCTGTTTTTT. Amino acid sequence: CASSLNRLNTGELFF.

This clone has a handful of counts. V and J are TRBV7-2 and TRBJ2-2; maybe TRBD1 (7 bases). The V gene lost 5 bases and the J gene lost 1 base, with 14 bases spanning the gap. The V gene's germline CDR1 is SGHTA and CDR2 FQGNSA. This CDR3 has 16 residues. For the CDR3, the DNA is TGTGCCAGCAGCCCTTGGAGGGACAGGAACACCGGGGAGCTGTTTTTT. This encodes CASSPWRDRNTGELFF.

The CDR3 DNA sequence: TGTGCCAGCAGCTTCGGACTAGCGGGACGGGGGCAAGAGACCCAGTACTTC. As protein: CASSFGLAGRGQETQYF. The chain recombines TRBV11-2 with TRBJ2-5, with 12 bases that match TRBD2. CDR1 and CDR2 from the germline V gene are SGHAT and FQNNGV. Trimming took 3 bases from V and 2 from J; bases not matched to a gene: 7. This CDR3 spans 17 amino acids.

Points on this clone: The same CDR3 can be traced to other DNA sequences in this sample. The chain links TRBV18 to TRBJ1-5; possibly TRBD1 for D (5 bases). The CDR3 length is 12 residues. The germline CDR1 and CDR2 sequences are KGHSH and LQKENI. Deletions cut 2 bases from V and 7 bases from J, with 6 bases between. The CDR3: CASSPGDQPQHF. DNA of the CDR3: TGTGCCAGCTCACCAGGGGACCAGCCCCAGCATTTT.